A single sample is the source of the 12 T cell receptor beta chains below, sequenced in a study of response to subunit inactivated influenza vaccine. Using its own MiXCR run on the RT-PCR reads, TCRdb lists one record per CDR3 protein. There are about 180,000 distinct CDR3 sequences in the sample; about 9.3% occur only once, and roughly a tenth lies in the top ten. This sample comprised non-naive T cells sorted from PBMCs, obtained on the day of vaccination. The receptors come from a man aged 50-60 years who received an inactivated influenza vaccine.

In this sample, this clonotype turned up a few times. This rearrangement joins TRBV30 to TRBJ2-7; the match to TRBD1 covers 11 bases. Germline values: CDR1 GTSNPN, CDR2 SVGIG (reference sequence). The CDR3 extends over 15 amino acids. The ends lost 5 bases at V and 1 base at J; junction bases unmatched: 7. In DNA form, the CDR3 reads TGTGCCTGGGATAGGACAGGGGGCATATCCTACGAGCAGTACTTC. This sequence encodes CAWDRTGGISYEQYF. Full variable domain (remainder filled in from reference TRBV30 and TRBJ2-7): SQTIHQWPATLVQPVGSPLSLECTVEGTSNPNLYWYRQAAGRGLQLLFYSVGIGQISSEVPQNLSASRPQDRQFILSSKKLLLSDSGFYLCAWDRTGGISYEQYFGPGTRLTVT.

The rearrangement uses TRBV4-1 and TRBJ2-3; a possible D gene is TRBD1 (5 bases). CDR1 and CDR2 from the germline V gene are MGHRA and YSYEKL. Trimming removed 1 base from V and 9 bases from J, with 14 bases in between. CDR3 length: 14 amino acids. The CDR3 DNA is TGCGCCAGCAGCCAAGGGCTAGGGCAGGGCACGCAGTATTTT. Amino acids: CASSQGLGQGTQYF.

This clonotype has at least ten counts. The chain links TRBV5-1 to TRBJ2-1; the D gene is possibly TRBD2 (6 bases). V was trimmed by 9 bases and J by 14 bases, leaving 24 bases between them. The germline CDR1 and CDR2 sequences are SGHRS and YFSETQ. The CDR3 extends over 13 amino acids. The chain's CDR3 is CATQESSGGREFF. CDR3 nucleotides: TGCGCCACCCAGGAGAGTAGCGGAGGTAGGGAGTTCTTC.

CDR3 coding DNA: TGTGCCAGCAGCTACCGGGACCCACCTTACGAGCAGTACTTC. Its translation: CASSYRDPPYEQYF. The rearrangement joins TRBV7-2 to TRBJ2-7, with D tentatively TRBD1 or TRBD2 (5 bases each). CDR1 and CDR2 from the germline V gene are SGHTA and FQGNSA. There are 14 residues in the CDR3. V was cut by 4 bases and J by 4 bases, with 14 bases left in between.

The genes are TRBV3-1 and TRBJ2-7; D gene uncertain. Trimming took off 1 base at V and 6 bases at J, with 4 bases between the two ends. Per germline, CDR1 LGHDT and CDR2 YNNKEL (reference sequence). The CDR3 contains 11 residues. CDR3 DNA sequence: TGTGCCAGCAGCCAAGGTCCCGAGCAGTACTTC. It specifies CASSQGPEQYF.

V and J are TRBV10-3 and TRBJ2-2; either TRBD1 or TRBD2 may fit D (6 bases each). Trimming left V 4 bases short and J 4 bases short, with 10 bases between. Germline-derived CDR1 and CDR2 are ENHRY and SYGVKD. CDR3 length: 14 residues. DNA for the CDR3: TGTGCCATCAGTGTGGGGGGCGGCACCGGGGAGCTGTTTTTT. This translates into CAISVGGGTGELFF.

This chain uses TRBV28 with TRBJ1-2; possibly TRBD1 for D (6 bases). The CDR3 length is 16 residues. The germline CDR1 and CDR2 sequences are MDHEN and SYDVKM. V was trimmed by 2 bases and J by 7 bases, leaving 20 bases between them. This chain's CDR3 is CASSLGGLRGGTGYTF. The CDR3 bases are TGTGCCAGCAGTTTAGGTGGTCTCAGGGGCGGAACTGGCTACACCTTC.

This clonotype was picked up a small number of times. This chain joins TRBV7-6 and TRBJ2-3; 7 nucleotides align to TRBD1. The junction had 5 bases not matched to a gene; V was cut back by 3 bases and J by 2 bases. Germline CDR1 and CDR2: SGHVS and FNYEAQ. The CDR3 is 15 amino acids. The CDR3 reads CASSLDRLYTDTQYF. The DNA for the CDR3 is TGTGCCAGCAGCTTGGACAGGCTCTACACAGATACGCAGTATTTT. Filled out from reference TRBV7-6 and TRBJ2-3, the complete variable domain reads GAGVSQSPRYKVTKRGQDVALRCDPISGHVSLYWYRQALGQGPEFLTYFNYEAQQDKSGLPNDRFSAERPEGSISTLTIQRTEQRDSAMYRCASSLDRLYTDTQYFGPGTRLTVL.

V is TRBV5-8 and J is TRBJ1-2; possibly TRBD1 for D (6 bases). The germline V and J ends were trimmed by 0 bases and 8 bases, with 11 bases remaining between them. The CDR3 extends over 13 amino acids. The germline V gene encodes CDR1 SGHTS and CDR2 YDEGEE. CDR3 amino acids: CASSLERDIGYTF. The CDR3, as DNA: TGTGCCAGCAGCTTGGAAAGGGACATAGGCTACACCTTC. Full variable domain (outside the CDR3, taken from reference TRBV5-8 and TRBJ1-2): EAGVTQSPTHLIKTRGQQATLRCSPISGHTSVYWYQQALGLGLQFLLWYDEGEERNRGNFPPRFSGRQFPNYSSELNVNALELEDSALYLCASSLERDIGYTFGSGTRLTVV.

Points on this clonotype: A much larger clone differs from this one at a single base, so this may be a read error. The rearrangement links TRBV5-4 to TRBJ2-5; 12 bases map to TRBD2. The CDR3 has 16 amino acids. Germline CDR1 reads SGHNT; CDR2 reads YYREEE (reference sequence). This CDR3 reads CDSSSRTSGDKETQYF. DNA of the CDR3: TGTGACAGCAGCTCAAGGACTAGCGGGGATAAAGAGACCCAGTACTTC.

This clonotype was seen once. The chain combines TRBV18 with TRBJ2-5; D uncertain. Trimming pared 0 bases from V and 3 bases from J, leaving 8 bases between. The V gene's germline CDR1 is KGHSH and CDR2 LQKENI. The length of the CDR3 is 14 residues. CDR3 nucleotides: TGTGCCAGCTCACCACCTGAGAGGAAAGAGACCCAGTACTTC. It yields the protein CASSPPERKETQYF.

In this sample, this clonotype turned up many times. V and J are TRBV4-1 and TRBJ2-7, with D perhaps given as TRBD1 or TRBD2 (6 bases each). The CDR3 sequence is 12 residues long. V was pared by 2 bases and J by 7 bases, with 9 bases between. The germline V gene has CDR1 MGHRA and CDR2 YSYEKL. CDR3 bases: TGCGCCAGCAGCCAAACAGGGAGGGAGCAGTACTTC. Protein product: CASSQTGREQYF.